A selection of T cell receptor beta chains follows, all from one sample in a study of shared T cell receptors in the human thymus. The table came from immunoSEQ multiplex PCR; TCRdb's copy has only in-frame clones and leaves some out. The sample has some 700,000 clones, 88% seen once. The same specimen was also included in a second study, on human thymus T cells.

The sample comprised thymocytes. Source of these receptors: a boy less than two years old with a congenital heart defect. Both conserved end residues are part of each CDR3. D genes are given only for firm matches. For some rows the clone size is stated as once, few or many, or as a class when expanded; others skip it.

v_call	cdr3_length	j_call	clone_size	d_call	cdr3_nt	cdr3_aa
TRBV5-1	13	TRBJ2-3	.	TRBD1	TGCGCCAGCAGAGGACAGGGAAGGGATACGCAGTATTTT	CASRGQGRDTQYF
TRBV18	16	TRBJ2-7	.	TRBD2	TGTGCCAGCTCAAACCCGACTAGCGGGAACCCCTACGAGCAGTACTTC	CASSNPTSGNPYEQYF
TRBV7-9	17	TRBJ2-3	.	TRBD2	TGTGCCAGCAGCGACCCCGAGCGGGAGGGCCTTGGAGATACGCAGTATTTT	CASSDPEREGLGDTQYF
TRBV28	20	TRBJ2-7	.	TRBD2	TGTGCCAGCAGCTCCGACCTCGGGGGGGGACTAGGTCCCTCCACCTACGAGCAGTACTTC	CASSSDLGGGLGPSTYEQYF
TRBV27	14	TRBJ2-7	.	TRBD1	TGTGCCAGCAGTGGGACAGTCACTTCCTACGAGCAGTACTTC	CASSGTVTSYEQYF
TRBV12-5	17	TRBJ1-1	.	TRBD1	TGTGCTAGTGGTTCCGGCTACCGGGACAGGGACGGCGCTGAAGCTTTCTTT	CASGSGYRDRDGAEAFF
TRBV30	15	TRBJ1-2	.	TRBD1	TGTGCCTGGAAAGGACAGGGGATAACCCCCTATGGCTACACCTTC	CAWKGQGITPYGYTF
TRBV5-8	18	TRBJ2-3	.	.	TGTGCCAGCAGCTTGGGGTCACCCTGGGACTTCCGCACAGATACGCAGTATTTT	CASSLGSPWDFRTDTQYF
TRBV18	13	TRBJ2-7	.	.	TGTGCCAGCTCACAACAGGGTTTTGACGAGCAGTACTTC	CASSQQGFDEQYF
TRBV14	19	TRBJ2-1	.	TRBD1	TGTGCCAGCAGCCAAGATTCGGTGGCGTGGGGACAGGGGTACAATGAGCAGTTCTTC	CASSQDSVAWGQGYNEQFF
TRBV30	15	TRBJ1-1	.	.	TGTGCCTGGAGTGTAGGGGCGGGGCAGAACACTGAAGCTTTCTTT	CAWSVGAGQNTEAFF
TRBV10-3	14	TRBJ2-1	.	.	TGTGCCAACGCCGCCGCCGCGTCTGACAATGAGCAGTTCTTC	CANAAAASDNEQFF
TRBV4-3	17	TRBJ1-1	.	.	TGCGCCAGCAGCCAAGTCCGGGTGGAGCGGGGTGGCACTGAAGCTTTCTTT	CASSQVRVERGGTEAFF
TRBV10-2	13	TRBJ2-2	.	TRBD2	TGCGCCATGGGTAGCGGGTTCACCGGGGAGCTGTTTTTT	CAMGSGFTGELFF
TRBV5-1	15	TRBJ2-1	.	.	TGCGCCAGCAGCTTGGACTATTTAAGGGGGAATGAGCAGTTCTTC	CASSLDYLRGNEQFF
TRBV4-3	12	TRBJ2-5	.	.	TGCGCCAGCAGCCAAGAGGGAGGGACCCAGTACTTC	CASSQEGGTQYF
TRBV7-2	14	TRBJ2-3	.	.	TGTGCCAGCAGCTTAGGACACTGCACAGATACGCAGTATTTT	CASSLGHCTDTQYF
TRBV29-1	15	TRBJ1-3	once	.	TGCAGCGTTGAAAGACAGGAGCGGTCTGGAAACACCATATATTTT	CSVERQERSGNTIYF
TRBV7-2	14	TRBJ2-7	few	.	TGTGCCAGCAGCTTAGGGCAGGGTGTCCACGAGCAGTACTTC	CASSLGQGVHEQYF
TRBV19	14	TRBJ2-7	few	.	TGTGCCAGTAGTCCACAGACAGGGGAGGGCGAGCAGTACTTC	CASSPQTGEGEQYF
TRBV10-2	15	TRBJ2-1	.	.	TGCGCCAGCAGTGAGTTTCTAGGTACCTACAATGAGCAGTTCTTC	CASSEFLGTYNEQFF
TRBV27	15	TRBJ2-1	.	.	TGTGCCAGCAGTTCCCTCGGCGGAGATTGCGATGAGCAGTTCTTC	CASSSLGGDCDEQFF
TRBV6-5	12	TRBJ1-1	few	.	TGTGCCAGCAGGAGGGAGAACACTGAAGCTTTCTTT	CASRRENTEAFF
TRBV10-3	16	TRBJ2-7	.	TRBD2	TGTGCCATCAGTGAGTGTGACGCTAGCGGGATCTACGAGCAGTACTTC	CAISECDASGIYEQYF
TRBV4-2	20	TRBJ2-1	.	TRBD1	TGTGCCAGCAGCCAATCACGGGACAGGCATTTTCATAGAGTCGACAATGAGCAGTTCTTC	CASSQSRDRHFHRVDNEQFF
TRBV30	14	TRBJ1-1	.	.	TGTGCCTGGAGTTGGCGTCCGGGGAACACTGAAGCTTTCTTT	CAWSWRPGNTEAFF
TRBV7-2	14	TRBJ2-7	.	TRBD2	TGTGCCAGCAGCTTAGCAGCGGGGGGGCGCGAGCAGTACTTC	CASSLAAGGREQYF
TRBV15	14	TRBJ1-6	.	.	TGTGCCACCAGCAGGGCCCTTTCCAATTCACCCCTCCACTTT	CATSRALSNSPLHF
TRBV4-3	17	TRBJ2-1	.	TRBD2	TGCGCCAGCAGCCAAGATCTTAGGCGGGAGGTAATCAATGAGCAGTTCTTC	CASSQDLRREVINEQFF
TRBV30	16	TRBJ2-7	.	.	TGTGCCTGGAAATTAAGATCGACACGGACTTCCTACGAGCAGTACTTC	CAWKLRSTRTSYEQYF
TRBV29-1	12	TRBJ2-5	.	.	TGCAGCGTTGAAGGGACAGAAGAGACCCAGTACTTC	CSVEGTEETQYF
TRBV5-1	16	TRBJ2-7	.	TRBD1	TGCGCCAGCAGCTCGATGGAACGGACAGGGGCCTACGAGCAGTACTTC	CASSSMERTGAYEQYF
TRBV14	17	TRBJ2-7	once	TRBD1	TGTGCCAGCAGCCCTAGTGGCCCTGGACAGGGGACTCGCGAGCAGTACTTC	CASSPSGPGQGTREQYF